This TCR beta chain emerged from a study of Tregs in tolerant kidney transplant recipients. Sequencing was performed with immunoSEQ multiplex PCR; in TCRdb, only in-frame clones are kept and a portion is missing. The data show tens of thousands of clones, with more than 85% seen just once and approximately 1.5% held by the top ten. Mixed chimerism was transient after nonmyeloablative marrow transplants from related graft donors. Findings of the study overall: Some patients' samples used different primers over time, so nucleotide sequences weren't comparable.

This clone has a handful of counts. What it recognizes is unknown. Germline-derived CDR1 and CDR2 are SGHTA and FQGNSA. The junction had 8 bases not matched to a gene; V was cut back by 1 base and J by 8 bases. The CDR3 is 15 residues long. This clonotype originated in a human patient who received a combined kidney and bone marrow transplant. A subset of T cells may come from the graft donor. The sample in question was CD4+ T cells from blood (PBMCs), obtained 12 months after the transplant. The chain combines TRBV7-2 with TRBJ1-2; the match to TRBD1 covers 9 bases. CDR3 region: CASSLDRGLGGGYTF. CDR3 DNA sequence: TGTGCCAGCAGCTTAGACAGGGGGCTAGGGGGGGGCTACACCTTC.